These T cell receptor beta chains were read from a single sample in a study of blood T cell repertoires in COVID-19. TCRdb's table, derived via immunoSEQ multiplex PCR, lists solely in-frame clones and lacks some. The sample holds tens of thousands of clones; more than 90% are singletons and the top ten take 0.37%. The sequencing input was peripheral blood. These receptors originate from a man in his fifties with COVID-19, enrolled during active disease. Each CDR3 is given with its conserved first and last residue. D genes are given only for firm matches. Part of the rows lack a size; the others show once, few, many or a class for expanded clones.

CASSHSGGGTEAFF | TGTGCCAGTAGCCACTCGGGGGGGGGCACTGAAGCTTTCTTT | TRBJ1-1 | . | TRBV19 | .
CASSYGQSNEQFF | TGCGCCAGCAGCTACGGACAGAGCAATGAGCAGTTCTTC | TRBJ2-1 | . | TRBV5-1 | .
CASTLGRDRPMNTEAFF | TGTGCCAGTACCCTGGGTAGGGACAGGCCAATGAACACTGAAGCTTTCTTT | TRBJ1-1 | TRBD1 | TRBV19 | .
CASSWWGDEQYF | TGTGCCAGCAGTTGGTGGGGGGACGAGCAGTACTTC | TRBJ2-7 | . | TRBV6-5 | .
CATSRDRAGFGREQYF | TGTGCCACCAGCAGAGATCGGGCAGGGTTTGGTCGCGAGCAGTACTTC | TRBJ2-7 | . | TRBV15 | .
CASRWDRVNSPLHF | TGTGCCAGCCGGTGGGACAGAGTAAATTCACCCCTCCACTTT | TRBJ1-6 | TRBD1 | TRBV6-5 | .
CATSDLGDTGNEQFF | TGTGCCACCAGTGATTTAGGGGACACCGGCAATGAGCAGTTCTTC | TRBJ2-1 | . | TRBV24-1 | .
CASSSSTGGTEAFF | TGTGCCAGCAGCTCGTCGACAGGGGGAACTGAAGCTTTCTTT | TRBJ1-1 | TRBD1 | TRBV13 | .
CASSLAPGPQETQYF | TGTGCCAGCAGCTTAGCTCCAGGGCCCCAAGAGACCCAGTACTTC | TRBJ2-5 | . | TRBV7-2 | .
CASSVLPAGHEAFF | TGTGCCAGCAGCGTACTTCCCGCGGGCCATGAAGCTTTCTTT | TRBJ1-1 | . | TRBV9 | .
CASSLGQGKSHGYTF | TGCGCCAGCAGCTTAGGACAGGGAAAATCTCATGGCTACACCTTC | TRBJ1-2 | TRBD1 | TRBV5-1 | .
CASSRGTGDRYEQYF | TGTGCCAGCAGCCGGGGGACAGGGGATAGGTACGAGCAGTACTTC | TRBJ2-7 | TRBD1 | TRBV7-8 | .
CASSDRVSYGYTF | TGTGCCAGCAGCGACAGGGTTAGCTATGGCTACACCTTC | TRBJ1-2 | TRBD1 | TRBV7-9 | .
CASSQVGGYDTGELFF | TGTGCCAGCAGCCAAGTCGGCGGGTACGACACCGGGGAGCTGTTTTTT | TRBJ2-2 | . | TRBV7-6 | .
CASSTTQGAYQPQHF | TGTGCCAGCAGTACCACACAGGGGGCGTATCAGCCCCAGCATTTT | TRBJ1-5 | TRBD1 | TRBV2 | .
CASSQETSGNYEQYF | TGTGCCAGCAGCCAAGAAACTAGCGGGAACTACGAGCAGTACTTC | TRBJ2-7 | TRBD2 | TRBV4-2 | .
CSASSWRSGNEQFF | TGCAGTGCTAGTTCATGGCGCTCAGGAAATGAGCAGTTCTTC | TRBJ2-1 | . | TRBV20-1 | .
CASSTFRTANYGYTF | TGTGCCAGCAGTACCTTTCGGACAGCGAACTATGGCTACACCTTC | TRBJ1-2 | . | TRBV6-5 | .
CASSTGTGLLEQYF | TGTGCCAGCAGCACCGGGACAGGGTTGCTCGAGCAGTACTTC | TRBJ2-7 | TRBD1 | TRBV25-1 | medium-sized
CASSILPGAYYGYTF | TGTGCCAGTAGTATTCTGCCAGGGGCCTACTATGGCTACACCTTC | TRBJ1-2 | . | TRBV19 | .
CASNSNSNQPQHF | TGTGCCAGTAACTCAAATAGCAATCAGCCCCAGCATTTT | TRBJ1-5 | . | TRBV19 | .
CASSTNLKGELFF | TGTGCCAGCAGTACAAATTTGAAGGGGGAGCTGTTTTTT | TRBJ2-2 | . | TRBV6-2/TRBV6-3 | .
CASRRTATGELFF | TGTGCCAGCAGACGGACAGCCACCGGGGAGCTGTTTTTT | TRBJ2-2 | . | TRBV6-5 | .
CSVTGLDYEQYF | TGCAGCGTTACAGGGCTTGACTACGAGCAGTACTTC | TRBJ2-7 | . | TRBV29-1 | .
CASTQLENHSGNTIYF | TGTGCCAGCACCCAACTGGAGAACCACTCTGGAAACACCATATATTTT | TRBJ1-3 | . | TRBV5-6 | .
CASSYGQFSNQPQHF | TGTGCCAGCAGTTACGGGCAGTTCAGCAATCAGCCCCAGCATTTT | TRBJ1-5 | . | TRBV6-6 | .
CATRGLSGNTIYF | TGTGCCACGAGGGGGCTATCTGGAAACACCATATATTTT | TRBJ1-3 | TRBD1 | TRBV19 | .
CASSLAAGENTEAFF | TGTGCCAGCAGCTTAGCGGCAGGGGAGAACACTGAAGCTTTCTTT | TRBJ1-1 | . | TRBV7-2 | .
CASSKASWRGSEYGYTF | TGTGCCAGCAGCAAAGCAAGTTGGAGAGGCAGTGAGTATGGCTACACCTTC | TRBJ1-2 | . | TRBV21-1 | .
CASSLLGGLSAYNEQFF | TGTGCCAGCAGCTTATTGGGGGGACTATCCGCCTACAATGAGCAGTTCTTC | TRBJ2-1 | TRBD2 | TRBV7-6 | .
CAWDRSSYNSPLHF | TGTGCCTGGGACCGGAGCTCCTATAATTCACCCCTCCACTTT | TRBJ1-6 | . | TRBV30 | .
CASSLYRGAQNNEQFF | TGTGCCAGCAGCTTGTATCGGGGGGCTCAAAACAATGAGCAGTTCTTC | TRBJ2-1 | . | TRBV5-4 | .
CASSIGQDNQPQHF | TGTGCCAGCAGCATCGGACAGGACAATCAGCCCCAGCATTTT | TRBJ1-5 | TRBD1 | TRBV3-1/TRBV3-2 | .
CASSEEGTPQHF | TGTGCCAGCAGTGAAGAGGGGACTCCCCAGCATTTT | TRBJ1-5 | . | TRBV2 | .
CASSESNGTGPFSPLHF | TGCGCCAGCAGTGAGTCGAATGGGACAGGCCCCTTTTCACCCCTCCACTTT | TRBJ1-6 | TRBD1 | TRBV10-1 | .
CASGSGKSSLRTYGYTF | TGTGCAAGTGGTTCGGGGAAGAGCTCGCTCAGGACCTATGGCTACACCTTC | TRBJ1-2 | . | TRBV12-2 | .
CASRGTGLNYGYTF | TGTGCCAGCAGGGGGACAGGGCTTAACTATGGCTACACCTTC | TRBJ1-2 | TRBD1 | TRBV27 | .
CASSPGTGGYGYTF | TGTGCCAGCAGTCCCGGGACAGGGGGCTATGGCTACACCTTC | TRBJ1-2 | TRBD1 | TRBV28 | .
CASSLLAGGPEQFF | TGTGCCAGCAGCCTATTGGCGGGAGGGCCGGAGCAGTTCTTC | TRBJ2-1 | TRBD2 | TRBV7-9 | few
CASRDTGSSGNTIYF | TGTGCCAGCCGAGACACAGGGAGCTCTGGAAACACCATATATTTT | TRBJ1-3 | . | TRBV6-5 | .
CAWSRGLAAYEQYF | TGTGCCTGGAGTCGGGGACTAGCGGCCTACGAGCAGTACTTC | TRBJ2-7 | TRBD2 | TRBV30 | .
CASSQESRGAWEKLFF | TGTGCCAGCAGCCAAGAAAGTCGGGGGGCGTGGGAAAAACTGTTTTTT | TRBJ1-4 | . | TRBV4-2 | .
CASSLYNTDQYF | TGTGCCAGCAGCTTATACAACACAGATCAGTATTTT | TRBJ2-3 | . | TRBV7-9 | .
CASSVAGSFAYNEQFF | TGTGCCAGCAGCGTAGCTGGGAGTTTCGCCTACAATGAGCAGTTCTTC | TRBJ2-1 | . | TRBV9 | .
CSVAEQPNTGELFF | TGCAGCGTTGCTGAACAGCCGAACACCGGGGAGCTGTTTTTT | TRBJ2-2 | . | TRBV29-1 | .
CAISDLLQGNPTYNEQFF | TGTGCCATCAGTGACCTGCTACAGGGGAACCCCACCTACAATGAGCAGTTCTTC | TRBJ2-1 | TRBD1 | TRBV10-3 | .
CASSVVAGGPPYEQYF | TGTGCCAGCAGCGTAGTAGCGGGAGGGCCCCCTTACGAGCAGTACTTC | TRBJ2-7 | TRBD2 | TRBV9 | .
CASTRGAGSYRPTNTGELFF | TGCGCCAGCACCCGGGGTGCGGGAAGCTACCGCCCCACGAACACCGGGGAGCTGTTTTTT | TRBJ2-2 | . | TRBV5-1 | .
CASSLASGQGAPGQYF | TGTGCCAGCAGCCTAGCGAGTGGACAGGGGGCGCCTGGGCAGTACTTC | TRBJ2-7 | TRBD1 | TRBV7-2 | .
CASSWTGGNGYTF | TGTGCCAGCAGTTGGACAGGGGGCAATGGCTACACCTTC | TRBJ1-2 | TRBD1 | TRBV12-3/TRBV12-4 | few
CASRGAGTGSNEQFF | TGTGCCAGCAGGGGGGCCGGGACAGGGAGCAATGAGCAGTTCTTC | TRBJ2-1 | TRBD1 | TRBV5-6 | .